This TCR beta chain came from a study of blood T cell repertoires in COVID-19. The germline V and J ends were trimmed by 3 bases and 2 bases, with 10 bases remaining between them. The germline gives CDR1 SGHTA, CDR2 FQGNSA. The length of the CDR3 is 14 residues. Profiling relied on immunoSEQ multiplex PCR, and the TCRdb table lists in-frame clones only, not all of them. The repertoire holds roughly 160,000 clones, with 84% as singletons. The chain recombines TRBV7-2 with TRBJ1-2, with a tentative D call TRBD1 (5 bases). This receptor was taken from a man aged 18 to 30 with active or convalescent COVID-19. The sample taken for sequencing was peripheral blood. CDR3 in amino acids: CASSLMTENYGYTF. DNA for the CDR3: TGTGCCAGCAGCTTGATGACAGAAAACTATGGCTACACCTTC.